This T cell receptor beta chain was captured by sequencing in a study of identical twins. Study results and caveats: Modelling approaches yielded underestimates of out-of-frame TCR alpha sharing between monozygotic twins.

TCRdb re-derived calls from the 5' RACE reads in MiXCR, one entry per CDR3 protein. The repertoire includes 200,000 to 300,000 distinct CDR3 sequences, approximately 11% of them detected once, and around 4% sits in the top ten. Everyone who gave samples was a healthy Caucasian. Germline loops: CDR1 DFQATT, CDR2 SNEGSKA (reference sequence). This CDR3 spans 13 amino acids. V shed 6 bases and J 4 bases; nucleotides not matched to a gene: 6. In regard to this clonotype: Its specificity is unknown.

In addition, the sample was reused for a study of yellow fever vaccine responses in identical twins.

The clonotype originates from a woman younger than 35 in good health. This chain connects TRBV20-1 to TRBJ2-7; TRBD1 agrees at 10 bases. Sequencing input: memory (CD45RO+) T cells sorted from blood. The CDR3 reads CSANRDRGYEQYF. The CDR3 DNA sequence: TGCAGTGCCAACCGGGACAGGGGTTACGAGCAGTACTTC.